These 5 T cell receptor beta chains share one sample of origin, sequenced in a study of T cell repertoires in cytomegalovirus infection. No cognate antigen is known for these TCRs. Via MiXCR, TCRdb re-called the reads, giving one row per CDR3 protein. The profile shows about 700,000 distinct CDR3 sequences, 30% to 35% of them singletons. The starting material was cultured PBMCs, obtained from culture after CMV antigen stimulation. Receptors were obtained from a human donor in good health (CMV status not recorded). Some clones in this sample may be carry-over from other donors' samples.

The chain is built from TRBV20-1 and TRBJ2-3; maybe TRBD1 (5 bases). Trimming left V 0 bases short and J 0 bases short, with 13 bases between. This CDR3 spans 16 amino acids. Germline assignment: CDR1 DFQATT and CDR2 SNEGSKA (reference sequence). In DNA, the CDR3 is TGCAGTGCTAGAGATCCGGCAGGGCTAAGCACAGATACGCAGTATTTT. Its translation: CSARDPAGLSTDTQYF.

The sample holds a few counts of this clonotype. The chain uses TRBV7-9 and TRBJ1-1; 8 bases match TRBD1. Germline V CDR1 and CDR2: SEHNR, FQNEAQ (reference sequence). V lost 1 base and J lost 4; bases outside the gene matches: 8. This CDR3 has 16 residues. CDR3 sequence reads: CASSLGQTTGGTEAFF. In DNA form, the CDR3 reads TGTGCCAGCAGCTTAGGACAAACAACAGGGGGCACTGAAGCTTTCTTT.

The chain links TRBV12-3 or TRBV12-4 to TRBJ2-5, with D tentatively TRBD2 (5 bases). Trimming stripped 5 bases from V and 5 bases from J, with 12 bases between. CDR3 length equals 13 residues. CDR3 sequence (DNA): TGTGCCAGCAGTCGGGGTACTTATGAGACCCAGTACTTC. As protein: CASSRGTYETQYF.

This sequence joins TRBV11-2 and TRBJ2-5; tentative D call: TRBD2 (5 bases). Germline V lookup: CDR1 SGHAT, CDR2 FQNNGV. V shed 5 bases and J shed 2 bases, with 12 bases lying between them. The CDR3 has 14 amino acids. DNA for the CDR3: TGTGCCAGCAGCCGATCTTGGGAGCAAGAGACCCAGTACTTC. Its protein product is CASSRSWEQETQYF.

This clonotype was observed at least ten times. The V call is TRBV7-8, the J call TRBJ2-7; D remains ambiguous. V gave up 5 bases and J gave up 2 bases, with 22 bases separating them. CDR1 and CDR2 (germline): SGHVS, FQNEAQ. The CDR3 runs 17 residues. The CDR3 region is CASSEETGPQPPYEQYF. The CDR3 nucleotides are TGTGCCAGCAGCGAAGAAACCGGGCCACAACCCCCCTACGAGCAGTACTTC.